This T cell receptor (beta chain) was obtained from a study of T cells in Graves' hyperthyroidism and ophthalmopathy. Losses at the gene ends were 7 bases for V and 5 bases for J; bases not matched to a gene: 8. The CDR3 loop spans 14 amino acids. Germline CDR1 DFQATT, CDR2 SNEGSKA (reference sequence). This clonotype was seen ten or more times. Its specificity is not known. Study-wide points: A model of 13 V-J features distinguished ophthalmopathy from stable hyperthyroidism.

Researchers took RNA transcripts and amplified the TCR beta CDR3 regions from them. HTBI primers were employed in a first-round RT-PCR of the TCR CDR3. TCRdb ran MiXCR on the multiplex PCR reads and lists one entry per CDR3 protein. The sample contains about 320,000 distinct CDR3 sequences, roughly 15% of which appear only once. The hyperthyroidism was newly diagnosed and had lasted under 2 months; the patients were aged 18 to 65. The source of this sequence is a man aged 25-45 years with Graves' hyperthyroidism. The material sequenced was blood. The J gene is TRBJ2-1, the V gene TRBV20-1; 10 nucleotides match TRBD2. CDR3 sequence (DNA): TGCAGTGTCCAGACTAGCGGGTTCCACAATGAGCAGTTCTTC. Translated: CSVQTSGFHNEQFF.